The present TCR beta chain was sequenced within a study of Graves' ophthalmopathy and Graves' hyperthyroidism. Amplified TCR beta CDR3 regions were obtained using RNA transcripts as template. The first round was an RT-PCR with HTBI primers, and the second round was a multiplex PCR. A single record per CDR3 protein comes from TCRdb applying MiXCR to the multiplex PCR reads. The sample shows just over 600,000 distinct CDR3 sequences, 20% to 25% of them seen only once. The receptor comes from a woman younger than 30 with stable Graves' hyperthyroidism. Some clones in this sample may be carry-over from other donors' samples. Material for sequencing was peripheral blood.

CDR3: CASSDGGGGHYEQYF. CDR3 coding DNA: TGTGCCAGCAGTGATGGCGGGGGAGGACACTACGAGCAGTACTTC. The genes are TRBV6-1 and TRBJ2-7; TRBD2 matches at 7 bases. V trimming: 3 bases; J trimming: 3 bases; junction bases outside the gene matches: 8. CDR3 length: 15 amino acids. Germline V gives CDR1 MNHNS, CDR2 SASEGT.